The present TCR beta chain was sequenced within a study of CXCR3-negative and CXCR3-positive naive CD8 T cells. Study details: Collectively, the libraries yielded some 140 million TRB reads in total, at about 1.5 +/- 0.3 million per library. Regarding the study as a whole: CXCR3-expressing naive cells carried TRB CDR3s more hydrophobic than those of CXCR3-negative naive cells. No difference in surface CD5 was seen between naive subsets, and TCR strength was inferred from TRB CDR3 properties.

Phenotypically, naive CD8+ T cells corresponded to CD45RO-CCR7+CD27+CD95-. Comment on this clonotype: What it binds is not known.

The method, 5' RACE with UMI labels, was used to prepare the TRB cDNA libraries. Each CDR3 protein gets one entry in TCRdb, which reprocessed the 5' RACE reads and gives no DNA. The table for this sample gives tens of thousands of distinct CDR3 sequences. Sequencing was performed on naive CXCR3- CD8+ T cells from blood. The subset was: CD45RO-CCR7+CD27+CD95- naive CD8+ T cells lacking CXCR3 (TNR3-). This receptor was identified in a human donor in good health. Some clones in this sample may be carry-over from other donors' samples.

The CDR3 loop is CASSPILGITEAFF. This chain joins TRBV7-2 and TRBJ1-1. CDR1 is SGHTA, CDR2 FQGNSA, per germline. The CDR3 consists of 14 residues.